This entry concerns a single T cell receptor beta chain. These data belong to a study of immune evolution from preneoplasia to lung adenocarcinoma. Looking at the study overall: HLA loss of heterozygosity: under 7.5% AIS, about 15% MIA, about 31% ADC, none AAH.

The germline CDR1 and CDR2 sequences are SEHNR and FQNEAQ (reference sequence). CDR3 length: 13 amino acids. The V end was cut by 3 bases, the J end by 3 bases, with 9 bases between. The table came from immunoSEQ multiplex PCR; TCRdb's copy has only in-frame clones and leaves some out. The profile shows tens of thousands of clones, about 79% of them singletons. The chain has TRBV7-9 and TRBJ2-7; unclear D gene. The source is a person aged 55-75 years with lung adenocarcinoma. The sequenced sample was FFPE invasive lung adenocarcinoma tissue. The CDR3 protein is CASSFGKDYEQYF. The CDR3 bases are TGTGCCAGCAGCTTTGGGAAAGACTACGAGCAGTACTTC. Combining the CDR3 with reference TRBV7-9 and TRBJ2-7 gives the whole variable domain DTGVSQNPRHKITKRGQNVTFRCDPISEHNRLYWYRQTLGQGPEFLTYFQNEAQLEKSRLLSDRFSAERPKGSFSTLEIQRTEQGDSAMYLCASSFGKDYEQYFGPGTRLTVT.